This passage covers 18 T cell receptor beta chains from one sample sequenced in a study of cytomegalovirus exposure and HLA in healthy donors. The PCR used 60 Vbeta and 13 Jbeta primers. Some clones are missing from TCRdb's copy, which holds only in-frame ones; the method was immunoSEQ multiplex PCR. The sample has around 130,000 clones; 83% are singletons. The sample consisted of PBMCs. The origin of the receptors is a girl aged 2 to 9 in good health and CMV-seronegative.

V and J are TRBV5-1 and TRBJ1-2; tentatively, D is TRBD1 (6 bases). The CDR3 extends over 14 amino acids. Between the trimmed V and J ends, which lost 0 bases and 6 bases, there was a span of 12 bases. CDR1 SGHRS and CDR2 YFSETQ come from the germline V gene. CDR3 sequence reads: CASSLDRAIDGYTF. Here the CDR3 DNA reads TGCGCCAGCAGCTTGGACAGGGCCATCGATGGCTACACCTTC. Using reference TRBV5-1 and TRBJ1-2 for the parts outside the CDR3, the full variable domain is KAGVTQTPRYLIKTRGQQVTLSCSPISGHRSVSWYQQTPGQGLQFLFEYFSETQRNKGNFPGRFSGRQFSNSRSEMNVSTLELGDSALYLCASSLDRAIDGYTFGSGTRLTVV.

The table lists this clone with a count of one. The V and J genes are TRBV7-3 and TRBJ2-7, with 7 positions matching TRBD2. The junction had 11 bases not matched to a gene; V was cut back by 5 bases and J by 7 bases. Germline V gene lookup returns CDR1 SGHTA and CDR2 FQGTGA. The CDR3 runs to 14 residues. CDR3 region: CASSQSGASEEQYF. Here the CDR3 DNA reads TGTGCCAGCAGCCAGAGCGGGGCTTCGGAAGAGCAGTACTTC.

This clone was counted once. The gene calls are TRBV7-6 and TRBJ2-2; no clear D gene. The germline V gene encodes CDR1 SGHVS and CDR2 FNYEAQ. The CDR3 extends over 17 amino acids. Trimming shortened V by 1 base and J by 0 bases, and 12 bases separated the two germline ends. The CDR3 is CASSLGAGSTNTGELFF. The CDR3, as DNA: TGTGCCAGCAGCTTAGGCGCAGGATCCACGAACACCGGGGAGCTGTTTTTT.

This clone has a handful of counts. V gene TRBV6-5 combines with J gene TRBJ2-3; D is uncertain. The CDR3 runs 14 residues. Germline CDR1 reads MNHEY; CDR2 reads SVGAGI. Trimming removed 1 base at V and 6 bases at J, with 11 bases between. This CDR3 is CASSYYKWADTQYF. CDR3 bases: TGTGCCAGCAGTTACTATAAGTGGGCCGATACGCAGTATTTT.

V is TRBV20-1 and J is TRBJ1-2, with D possibly matching TRBD1 (6 bases). This CDR3 comprises 11 residues. Germline-derived CDR1 and CDR2 are DFQATT and SNEGSKA (reference sequence). Trimming took off 8 bases at V and 6 bases at J, with 13 bases between the two ends. The CDR3 region has the DNA TGCAGTCGTTGGGGGCCTGATGGCTACACCTTC. This sequence encodes CSRWGPDGYTF.

The chain is built from TRBV29-1 and TRBJ1-1; TRBD1 aligns across 8 bases. With 6 bases clipped from V and 1 base from J, the junction kept 1 base outside the gene matches. CDR1 and CDR2 from the germline V gene are SQVTM and ANQGSEA. The CDR3 covers 12 residues. CDR3 sequence: CSVGQGNTEAFF. The CDR3 DNA follows: TGCAGCGTCGGACAGGGGAACACTGAAGCTTTCTTT. Full variable domain (missing parts from reference TRBV29-1 and TRBJ1-1): SAVISQKPSRDICQRGTSLTIQCQVDSQVTMMFWYRQQPGQSLTLIATANQGSEATYESGFVIDKFPISRPNLTFSTLTVSNMSPEDSSIYLCSVGQGNTEAFFGQGTRLTVV.

This sequence joins TRBV7-6 and TRBJ1-1, with D unresolved. This CDR3 contains 13 residues. Germline V CDR1 and CDR2: SGHVS, FNYEAQ. Trimming shortened V by 0 bases and J by 12 bases, and 14 bases separated the two germline ends. As DNA, the CDR3 is TGTGCCAGCAGCTTAGCCCAGGAAGGTGCGTCTTTCTTT. This gives the protein CASSLAQEGASFF. Full variable domain (outside the CDR3, taken from reference TRBV7-6 and TRBJ1-1): GAGVSQSPRYKVTKRGQDVALRCDPISGHVSLYWYRQALGQGPEFLTYFNYEAQQDKSGLPNDRFSAERPEGSISTLTIQRTEQRDSAMYRCASSLAQEGASFFGQGTRLTVV.

Only a few counts were recorded for this clone. V gene TRBV9 combines with J gene TRBJ1-4; D gene ambiguous. V was cut by 0 bases and J by 8 bases, with 8 bases left in between. Germline V gene lookup returns CDR1 SGDLS and CDR2 YYNGEE. The length of the CDR3 is 13 residues. Written as DNA, the CDR3 is TGTGCCAGCAGCGTAGGAGGAGGAGAAAAACTGTTTTTT. Amino acids: CASSVGGGEKLFF.

The chain recombines TRBV27 with TRBJ2-3; 10 bases are shared with TRBD2. CDR3 length equals 14 residues. Germline CDR1 reads MNHEY; CDR2 reads SMNVEV (reference sequence). V was pared by 5 bases and J by 4 bases, with 3 bases of the junction left unmatched. Here the CDR3 reads CASSPSGRADTQYF. DNA for the CDR3: TGTGCCAGCAGTCCTAGCGGGAGAGCAGATACGCAGTATTTT.

The J gene is TRBJ1-2, the V gene TRBV27; D is uncertain. The V and J ends lost 4 bases and 4 bases respectively, with 10 bases between them. There are 13 residues in the CDR3. Germline V lookup: CDR1 MNHEY, CDR2 SMNVEV (reference sequence). In DNA, the CDR3 is TGTGCCAGCAGTTGGAACAGACGCTATGGCTACACCTTC. This translates into CASSWNRRYGYTF.

The rearrangement links TRBV29-1 to TRBJ2-1; TRBD2 might be the D (6 bases). V lost 0 bases to trimming and J lost 0 bases, with 15 bases between them. CDR3 size: 17 residues. From germline, CDR1 is SQVTM and CDR2 ANQGSEA. CDR3 protein: CSVEEYPSASSYNEQFF. The CDR3 DNA reads TGCAGCGTTGAAGAGTACCCTAGCGCGAGCTCCTACAATGAGCAGTTCTTC.

This chain uses TRBV9 with TRBJ1-4; D possibly corresponds to TRBD1 (5 bases). CDR3 length: 16 amino acids. Trimming pared 0 bases from V and 7 bases from J, leaving 16 bases between. Germline V gene lookup returns CDR1 SGDLS and CDR2 YYNGEE. The CDR3 sequence is CASSVDFQGASEKLFF. The CDR3 DNA sequence: TGTGCCAGCAGCGTAGACTTTCAGGGTGCCAGTGAAAAACTGTTTTTT.

The V call is TRBV28, the J call TRBJ2-5; 14 positions agree with TRBD2. Germline V gene sequence: CDR1 MDHEN, CDR2 SYDVKM. V was clipped by 6 bases and J by 2 bases; unmatched bases: 5. The CDR3 runs 16 residues. The CDR3 bases are TGTGCCAGCAGGGGACTAGCGGGAGAATGGCAAGAGACCCAGTACTTC. This encodes CASRGLAGEWQETQYF.

The J gene is TRBJ2-7, the V gene TRBV5-4, with 7 nucleotides matching TRBD1. Germline lookup yields CDR1 SGHNT and CDR2 YYREEE (reference sequence). The CDR3 length is 13 residues. V trimming: 2 bases; J trimming: 7 bases; junction bases outside the gene matches: 6. DNA for the CDR3: TGTGCCAGCAGCTTCTCAGGGGGAAGTGAGCAGTACTTC. Protein sequence: CASSFSGGSEQYF.

The chain employs TRBV27 and TRBJ2-7; 7 bases fit TRBD1. V dropped 8 bases and J dropped 0; count of bases not matched to a gene: 7. There are 14 residues in the CDR3. The germline CDR1 and CDR2 sequences are MNHEY and SMNVEV (reference sequence). In nucleotides, the CDR3 is TGTGCCAGCCCCCGACAGGGCTCCTCCTACGAGCAGTACTTC. It yields the protein CASPRQGSSYEQYF.

The chain links TRBV5-1 to TRBJ2-7; 9 positions agree with TRBD1. Trimming took 4 bases from V and 3 from J; bases not matched to a gene: 8. Per the germline V gene, CDR1 is SGHRS and CDR2 is YFSETQ. The CDR3 is 15 residues long. CDR3 residues: CASSITGTGRYEQYF. Here the CDR3 DNA reads TGCGCCAGCAGCATAACCGGGACAGGGCGCTACGAGCAGTACTTC.

The rearrangement joins TRBV4-2 to TRBJ2-1; TRBD2 agrees at 13 bases. The length of the CDR3 is 17 residues. V trimming: 2 bases; J trimming: 2 bases; junction bases outside the gene matches: 3. Germline loops: CDR1 LGHNA, CDR2 YNFKEQ. The CDR3, as DNA: TGTGCCAGCAGCCAAACCACTAGCGGGAGGGCCTACAATGAGCAGTTCTTC. Translated: CASSQTTSGRAYNEQFF.

The CDR3 DNA follows: TGTGCCAGCAGCCCTAGGGGGACTAGCGGGGGCGGCTCCTACAATGAGCAGTTCTTC. It translates to CASSPRGTSGGGSYNEQFF. The J gene is TRBJ2-1, the V gene TRBV7-9; 14 bases are shared with TRBD2. The CDR3 length is 19 residues. CDR1 and CDR2 (germline): SEHNR, FQNEAQ (reference sequence). J gave up 0 bases and V 5 bases, and 9 bases lay outside the gene matches.